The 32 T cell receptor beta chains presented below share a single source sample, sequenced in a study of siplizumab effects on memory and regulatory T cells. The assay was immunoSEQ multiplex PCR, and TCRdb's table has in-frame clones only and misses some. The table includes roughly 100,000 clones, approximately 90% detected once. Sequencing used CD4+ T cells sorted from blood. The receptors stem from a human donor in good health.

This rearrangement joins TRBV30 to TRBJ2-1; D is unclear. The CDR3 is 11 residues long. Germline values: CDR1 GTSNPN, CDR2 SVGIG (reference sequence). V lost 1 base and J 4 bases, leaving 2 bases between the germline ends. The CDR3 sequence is CAWSGYNEQFF. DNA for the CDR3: TGTGCCTGGAGTGGGTACAATGAGCAGTTCTTC. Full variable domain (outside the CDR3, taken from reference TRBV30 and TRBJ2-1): SQTIHQWPATLVQPVGSPLSLECTVEGTSNPNLYWYRQAAGRGLQLLFYSVGIGQISSEVPQNLSASRPQDRQFILSSKKLLLSDSGFYLCAWSGYNEQFFGPGTRLTVL.

CDR3 sequence: CASSLGGGAGETQYF. CDR3 DNA sequence: TGTGCCAGCAGCTTAGGAGGTGGGGCTGGGGAGACCCAGTACTTC. The rearrangement links TRBV7-9 to TRBJ2-5; possible D gene TRBD1, 5 bases. Trimming pared 1 base from V and 5 bases from J, leaving 14 bases between. This CDR3 is 15 amino acids long. Per the germline V gene, CDR1 is SEHNR and CDR2 is FQNEAQ (reference sequence). Combining the CDR3 with reference TRBV7-9 and TRBJ2-5 gives the whole variable domain DTGVSQNPRHKITKRGQNVTFRCDPISEHNRLYWYRQTLGQGPEFLTYFQNEAQLEKSRLLSDRFSAERPKGSFSTLEIQRTEQGDSAMYLCASSLGGGAGETQYFGPGTRLLVL.

CDR3 sequence: CASSLGRAEETQYF. CDR3 sequence (DNA): TGCGCCAGCAGCTTGGGACGCGCGGAAGAGACCCAGTACTTC. V and J are TRBV5-1 and TRBJ2-5, with D uncertain. The CDR3 loop spans 14 amino acids. CDR1 is SGHRS, CDR2 YFSETQ, per germline. V lost 0 bases, J lost 3 bases, and 9 bases lay in between. Drawing the rest from reference TRBV5-1 and TRBJ2-5, the complete variable domain is KAGVTQTPRYLIKTRGQQVTLSCSPISGHRSVSWYQQTPGQGLQFLFEYFSETQRNKGNFPGRFSGRQFSNSRSEMNVSTLELGDSALYLCASSLGRAEETQYFGPGTRLLVL.

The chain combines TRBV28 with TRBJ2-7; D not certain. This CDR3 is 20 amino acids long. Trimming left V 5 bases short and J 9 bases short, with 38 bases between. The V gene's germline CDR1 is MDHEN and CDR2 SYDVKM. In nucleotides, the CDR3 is TGTGCCAGCAGTCCCCAAATGGGGATCATGACGTCACTTCCTTCGGGCGCGCAGTACTTC. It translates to CASSPQMGIMTSLPSGAQYF.

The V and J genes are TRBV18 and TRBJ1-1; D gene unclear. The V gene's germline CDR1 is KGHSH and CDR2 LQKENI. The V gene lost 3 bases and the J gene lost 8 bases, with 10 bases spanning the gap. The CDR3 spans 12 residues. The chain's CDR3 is CASSPFGTEAFF. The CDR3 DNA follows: TGTGCCAGCTCACCGTTTGGTACCGAAGCTTTCTTT.

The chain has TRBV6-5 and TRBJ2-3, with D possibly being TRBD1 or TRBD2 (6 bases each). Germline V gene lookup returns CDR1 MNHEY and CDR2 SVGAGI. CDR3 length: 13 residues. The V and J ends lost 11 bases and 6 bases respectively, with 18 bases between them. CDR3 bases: TGTGCCGTTGGGGGGCCTACAAGGGATACGCAGTATTTT. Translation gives CAVGGPTRDTQYF.

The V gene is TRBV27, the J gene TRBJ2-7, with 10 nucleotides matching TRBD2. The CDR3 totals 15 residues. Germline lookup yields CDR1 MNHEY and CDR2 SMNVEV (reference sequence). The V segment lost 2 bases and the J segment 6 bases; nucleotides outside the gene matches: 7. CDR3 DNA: TGTGCCAGCAGTTTAACTAGCGGGACTGGTGGCGAGCAGTACTTC. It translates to CASSLTSGTGGEQYF.

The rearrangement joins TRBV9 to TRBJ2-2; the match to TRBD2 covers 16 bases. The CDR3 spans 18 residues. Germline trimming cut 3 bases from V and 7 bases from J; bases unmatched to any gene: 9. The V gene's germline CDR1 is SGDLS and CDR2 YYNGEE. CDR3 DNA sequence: TGTGCCAGCAGCGATTCGGGACTAGCGGGAGGGCTGGGCGGGGAGCTGTTTTTT. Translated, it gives CASSDSGLAGGLGGELFF.

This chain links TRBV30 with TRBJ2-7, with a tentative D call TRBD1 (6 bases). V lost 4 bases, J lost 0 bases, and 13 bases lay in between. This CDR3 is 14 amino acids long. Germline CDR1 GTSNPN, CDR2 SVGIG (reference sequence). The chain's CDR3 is CAWKQGLVSYEQYF. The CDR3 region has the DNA TGTGCCTGGAAGCAGGGGCTAGTCTCCTACGAGCAGTACTTC.

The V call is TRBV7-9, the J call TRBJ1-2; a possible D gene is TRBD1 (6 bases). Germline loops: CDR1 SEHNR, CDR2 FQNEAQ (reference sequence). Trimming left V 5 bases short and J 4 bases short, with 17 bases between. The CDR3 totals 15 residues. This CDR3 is CASSRSGQLLYGYTF. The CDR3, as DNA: TGTGCCAGCAGCCGTAGTGGACAGCTCCTCTATGGCTACACCTTC.

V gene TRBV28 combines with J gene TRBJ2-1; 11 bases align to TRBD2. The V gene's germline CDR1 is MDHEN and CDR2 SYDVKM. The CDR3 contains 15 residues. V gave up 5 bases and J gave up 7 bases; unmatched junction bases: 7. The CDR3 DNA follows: TGTGCCAGCAGTCTTCTAGCGGGAGGTCAGAATGAGCAGTTCTTC. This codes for CASSLLAGGQNEQFF.

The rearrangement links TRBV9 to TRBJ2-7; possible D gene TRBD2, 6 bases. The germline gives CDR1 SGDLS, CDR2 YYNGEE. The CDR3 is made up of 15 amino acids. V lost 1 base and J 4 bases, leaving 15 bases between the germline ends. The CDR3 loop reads CASSVTGTGTYEQYF. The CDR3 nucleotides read TGTGCCAGCAGCGTAACCGGGACTGGGACTTACGAGCAGTACTTC.

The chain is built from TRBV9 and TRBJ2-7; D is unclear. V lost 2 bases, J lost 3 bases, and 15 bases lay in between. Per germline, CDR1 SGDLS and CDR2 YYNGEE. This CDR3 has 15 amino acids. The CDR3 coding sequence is TGTGCCAGCAGCGTTAGCCCCAGAGTTATCTACGAGCAGTACTTC. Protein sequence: CASSVSPRVIYEQYF.

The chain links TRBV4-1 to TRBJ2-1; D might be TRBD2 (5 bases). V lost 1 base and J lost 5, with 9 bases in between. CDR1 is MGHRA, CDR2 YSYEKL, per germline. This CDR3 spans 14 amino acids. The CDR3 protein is CASSQVSRDNEQFF. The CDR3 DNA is TGCGCCAGCAGCCAAGTATCGCGGGACAATGAGCAGTTCTTC.

The CDR3 protein is CASSLGGSPTYNEQFF. The CDR3 coding sequence is TGCGCCAGCAGCTTAGGGGGCTCCCCTACCTACAATGAGCAGTTCTTC. The chain has TRBV5-1 and TRBJ2-1, with TRBD1 matching 7 bases. The length of the CDR3 is 16 residues. J was trimmed by 2 bases and V by 2 bases; bases with no gene match: 7. Germline V gene data show CDR1 as SGHRS and CDR2 as YFSETQ.

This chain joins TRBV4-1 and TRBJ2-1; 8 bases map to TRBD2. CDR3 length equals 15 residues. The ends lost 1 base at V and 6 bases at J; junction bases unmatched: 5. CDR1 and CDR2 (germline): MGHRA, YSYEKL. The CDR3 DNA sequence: TGCGCCAGCAGCCAAGCCGGGACTAGGGGCAATGAGCAGTTCTTC. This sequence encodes CASSQAGTRGNEQFF.

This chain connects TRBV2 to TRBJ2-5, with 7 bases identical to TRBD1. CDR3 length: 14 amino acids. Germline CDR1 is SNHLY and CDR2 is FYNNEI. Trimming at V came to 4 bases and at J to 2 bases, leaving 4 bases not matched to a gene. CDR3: CASSVQQGQETQYF. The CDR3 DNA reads TGTGCCAGCAGTGTGCAACAGGGGCAAGAGACCCAGTACTTC.

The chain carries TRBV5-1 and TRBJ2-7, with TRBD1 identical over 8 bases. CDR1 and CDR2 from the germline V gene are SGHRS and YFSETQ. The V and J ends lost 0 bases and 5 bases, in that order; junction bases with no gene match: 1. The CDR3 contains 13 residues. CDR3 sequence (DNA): TGCGCCAGCAGCTTGGCGACAGGGGACGAGCAGTACTTC. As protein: CASSLATGDEQYF.

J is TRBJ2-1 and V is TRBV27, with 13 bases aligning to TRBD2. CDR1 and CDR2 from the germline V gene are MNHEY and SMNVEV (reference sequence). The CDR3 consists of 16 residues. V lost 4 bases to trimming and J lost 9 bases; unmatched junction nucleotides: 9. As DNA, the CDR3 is TGTGCCAGCAGTTCTCTAAAACTAGCGGGAGGGGGTGAGCAGTTCTTC. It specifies CASSSLKLAGGGEQFF.

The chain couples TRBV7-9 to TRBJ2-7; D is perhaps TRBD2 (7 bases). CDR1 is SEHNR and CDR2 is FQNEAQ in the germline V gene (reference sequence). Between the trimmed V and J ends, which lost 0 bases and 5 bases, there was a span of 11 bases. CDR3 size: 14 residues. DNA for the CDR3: TGTGCCAGCAGCTTAGCGGGGGGGGCCCACGAGCAGTACTTC. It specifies CASSLAGGAHEQYF.

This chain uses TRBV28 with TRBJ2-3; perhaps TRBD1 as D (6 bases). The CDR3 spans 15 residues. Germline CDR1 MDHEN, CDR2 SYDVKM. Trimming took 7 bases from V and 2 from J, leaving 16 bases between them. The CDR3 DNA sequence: TGTGCCAGCACCCTTCTTTCAGGGGCCACAGATACGCAGTATTTT. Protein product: CASTLLSGATDTQYF.

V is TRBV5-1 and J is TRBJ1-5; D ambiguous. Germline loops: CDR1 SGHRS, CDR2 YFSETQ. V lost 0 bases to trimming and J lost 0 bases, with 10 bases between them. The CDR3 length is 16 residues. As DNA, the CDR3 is TGCGCCAGCAGCTTGGAAGGCGGGATTAGCAATCAGCCCCAGCATTTT. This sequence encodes CASSLEGGISNQPQHF.

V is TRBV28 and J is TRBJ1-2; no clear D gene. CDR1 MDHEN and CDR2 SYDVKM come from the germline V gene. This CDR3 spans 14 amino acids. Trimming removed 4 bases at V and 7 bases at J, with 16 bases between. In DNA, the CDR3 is TGTGCCAGCAGTTCTCCCAACACCCTCGGTGGCTACACCTTC. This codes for CASSSPNTLGGYTF.

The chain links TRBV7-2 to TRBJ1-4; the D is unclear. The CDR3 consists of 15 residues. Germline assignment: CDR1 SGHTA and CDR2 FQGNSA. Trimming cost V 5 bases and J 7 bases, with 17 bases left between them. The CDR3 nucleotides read TGTGCCAGCAGCCAAAGGGCACGACGCCTTGAAAAACTGTTTTTT. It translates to CASSQRARRLEKLFF.

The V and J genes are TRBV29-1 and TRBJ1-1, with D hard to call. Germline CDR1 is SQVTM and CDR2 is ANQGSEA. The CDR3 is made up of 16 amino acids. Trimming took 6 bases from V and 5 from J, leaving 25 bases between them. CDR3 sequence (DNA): TGCAGCGTCCAGAGTCGTCCCAACGCCTTAACTACTGAAGCTTTCTTT. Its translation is CSVQSRPNALTTEAFF.

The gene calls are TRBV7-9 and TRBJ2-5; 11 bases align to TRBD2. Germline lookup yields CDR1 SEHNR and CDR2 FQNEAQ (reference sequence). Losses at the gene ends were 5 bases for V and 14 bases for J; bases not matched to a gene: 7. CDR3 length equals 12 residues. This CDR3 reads CASSTELAGVYF. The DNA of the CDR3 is TGTGCCAGCAGCACCGAACTAGCGGGAGTTTACTTC.

CDR3 sequence reads: CASSDWTGAINTIYF. The CDR3, as DNA: TGTGCCAGCAGTGACTGGACAGGGGCGATAAACACCATATATTTT. The chain recombines TRBV28 with TRBJ1-3; 9 bases agree with TRBD1. This CDR3 is 15 amino acids long. V shed 5 bases and J 6 bases; nucleotides not matched to a gene: 8. Germline CDR1 MDHEN, CDR2 SYDVKM.

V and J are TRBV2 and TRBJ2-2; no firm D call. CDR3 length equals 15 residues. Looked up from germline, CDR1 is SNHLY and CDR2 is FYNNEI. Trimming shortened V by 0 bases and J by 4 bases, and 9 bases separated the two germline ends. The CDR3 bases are TGTGCCAGCAGTGAAGCGCGGTCTATCACCGGGGAGCTGTTTTTT. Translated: CASSEARSITGELFF. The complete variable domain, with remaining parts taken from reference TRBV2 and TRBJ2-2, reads EPEVTQTPSHQVTQMGQEVILRCVPISNHLYFYWYRQILGQKVEFLVSFYNNEISEKSEIFDDQFSVERPDGSNFTLKIRSTKLEDSAMYFCASSEARSITGELFFGEGSRLTVL.

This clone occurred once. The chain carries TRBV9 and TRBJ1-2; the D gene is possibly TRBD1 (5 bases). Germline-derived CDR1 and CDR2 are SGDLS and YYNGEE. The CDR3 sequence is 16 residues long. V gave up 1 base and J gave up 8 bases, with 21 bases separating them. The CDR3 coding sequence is TGTGCCAGCAGCGTATACCCAGAGCGATTGGGGGGAGGCTACACCTTC. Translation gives CASSVYPERLGGGYTF.

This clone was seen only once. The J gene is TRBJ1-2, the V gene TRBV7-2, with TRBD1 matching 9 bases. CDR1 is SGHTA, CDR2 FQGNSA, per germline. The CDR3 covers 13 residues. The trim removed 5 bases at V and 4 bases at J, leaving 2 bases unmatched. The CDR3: CASSRDRAYGYTF. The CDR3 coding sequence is TGTGCCAGCAGCCGGGACAGGGCCTATGGCTACACCTTC.

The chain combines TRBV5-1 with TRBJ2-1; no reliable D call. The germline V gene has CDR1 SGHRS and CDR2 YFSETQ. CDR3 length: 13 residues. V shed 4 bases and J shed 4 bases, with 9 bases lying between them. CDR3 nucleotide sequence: TGCGCCAGCAGCATCGACGCTTACAATGAGCAGTTCTTC. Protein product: CASSIDAYNEQFF. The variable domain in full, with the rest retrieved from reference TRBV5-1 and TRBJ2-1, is KAGVTQTPRYLIKTRGQQVTLSCSPISGHRSVSWYQQTPGQGLQFLFEYFSETQRNKGNFPGRFSGRQFSNSRSEMNVSTLELGDSALYLCASSIDAYNEQFFGPGTRLTVL.

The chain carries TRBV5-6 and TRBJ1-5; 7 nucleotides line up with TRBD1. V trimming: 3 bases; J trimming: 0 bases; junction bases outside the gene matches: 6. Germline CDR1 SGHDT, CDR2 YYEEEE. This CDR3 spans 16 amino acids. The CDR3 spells CASSSNRGYSNQPQHF. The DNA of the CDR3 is TGTGCCAGCAGCTCCAACAGGGGATATAGCAATCAGCCCCAGCATTTT.